The rows below give T cell receptor beta chains drawn from one sample of a study of T cells after yellow fever vaccination. MiXCR was run by TCRdb on the 5' RACE reads, yielding one entry per CDR3 protein. The table includes under 700,000 distinct CDR3 sequences, roughly a sixth detected once. The sequencing here drew on PBMCs, taken 5 to 6 days after the first yellow fever vaccination. The origin of the receptors is a man aged 18 to 35 who received the YFV17D yellow fever vaccine. Both conserved end residues are part of each CDR3. A D gene is named only where the DNA matches it firmly. Clone size appears in some rows only: once, few, many, or a class for an expanded clone.

TRBV28	NA	TRBJ2-5	few	CASSTSGRYQETQYF	TGTGCCAGCAGTACATCTGGGAGGTACCAAGAGACCCAGTACTTC
TRBV7-2	NA	TRBJ2-2	NA	CASSGPTGWVSGELFF	TGTGCCAGCAGCGGCCCCACAGGGTGGGTTAGCGGGGAGCTGTTTTTT
TRBV6-2/TRBV6-3	TRBD2	TRBJ2-3	NA	CASSYFGTSGGLDTQYF	TGTGCCAGCAGTTACTTTGGAACTAGCGGGGGTTTGGATACGCAGTATTTT
TRBV7-2	TRBD1	TRBJ1-2	few	CASSLAGTGEIYGYTF	TGTGCCAGCAGCTTAGCTGGGACAGGAGAGATCTATGGCTACACCTTC
TRBV6-1	TRBD1	TRBJ2-1	few	CASTRDRGYNEQFF	TGTGCCAGCACACGGGACAGGGGGTACAATGAGCAGTTCTTC
TRBV5-5	NA	TRBJ1-5	NA	CASSLALGIQPQHF	TGTGCCAGCAGCTTGGCCCTGGGGATTCAGCCCCAGCATTTT
TRBV10-3	NA	TRBJ2-5	few	CAISESIGTGAPQYF	TGTGCCATCAGTGAGTCGATCGGGACGGGTGCGCCCCAGTACTTC
TRBV7-2	NA	TRBJ1-1	few	CASSWSANTEAFF	TGTGCCAGCAGCTGGTCAGCGAACACTGAAGCTTTCTTT
TRBV4-2	NA	TRBJ2-6	NA	CASSQLGSGANVLTF	TGTGCCAGCAGCCAGCTGGGCTCTGGGGCCAACGTCCTGACTTTC
TRBV7-9	TRBD2	TRBJ2-3	few	CASRFSSSGEADTQYF	TGTGCCAGCAGGTTTTCAAGTAGCGGGGAGGCAGATACGCAGTATTTT
TRBV5-1	NA	TRBJ1-3	few	CASSQLPGGAGGNTIYF	TGCGCCAGCAGCCAACTGCCTGGGGGGGCCGGTGGAAACACCATATATTTT
TRBV18	NA	TRBJ2-7	few	CASSSTKKQGLQNYEQYF	TGTGCCAGCTCGTCCACTAAAAAACAGGGACTACAAAACTACGAGCAGTACTTC
TRBV27	NA	TRBJ2-2	NA	CASSYRQGLRELFF	TGTGCCAGCAGTTATAGGCAGGGGTTGCGGGAGCTGTTTTTT
TRBV15	NA	TRBJ1-5	NA	CATSRPLRGGNQPQHF	TGTGCCACCAGCAGACCCCTGAGAGGGGGGAATCAGCCCCAGCATTTT
TRBV18	NA	TRBJ2-3	few	CASSPSVGDSEYF	TGTGCCAGCTCACCAAGCGTCGGCGACTCTGAGTATTTT
TRBV5-1	TRBD1	TRBJ1-1	NA	CASSQGQENTEAFF	TGCGCCAGCAGCCAGGGACAGGAGAACACTGAAGCTTTCTTT
TRBV6-5	TRBD2	TRBJ2-1	NA	CASSYSAGDNEQFF	TGTGCCAGCAGTTACTCGGCGGGGGACAATGAGCAGTTCTTC
TRBV7-9	NA	TRBJ2-5	few	CASSAGQVGTQYF	TGTGCCAGCAGCGCAGGACAAGTGGGGACCCAGTACTTC
TRBV7-2	NA	TRBJ2-3	few	CASSLGNSGTDTQYF	TGTGCCAGCAGCTTAGGGAATAGCGGTACAGATACGCAGTATTTT
TRBV7-2	TRBD2	TRBJ2-3	few	CASSDPITSGVTDTQYF	TGTGCCAGCAGCGACCCCATCACTAGCGGGGTAACAGATACGCAGTATTTT
TRBV19	NA	TRBJ2-1	few	CASSKGRNEQFF	TGTGCCAGTAGTAAGGGCCGAAACGAGCAGTTCTTC
TRBV7-2	NA	TRBJ2-6	few	CASSLAHSGANVLTF	TGTGCCAGCAGCTTAGCCCACTCTGGGGCCAACGTCCTGACTTTC
TRBV7-3	NA	TRBJ2-2	NA	CASSPSRLATGELFF	TGTGCCAGCAGCCCCAGTCGGCTTGCCACCGGGGAGCTGTTTTTT